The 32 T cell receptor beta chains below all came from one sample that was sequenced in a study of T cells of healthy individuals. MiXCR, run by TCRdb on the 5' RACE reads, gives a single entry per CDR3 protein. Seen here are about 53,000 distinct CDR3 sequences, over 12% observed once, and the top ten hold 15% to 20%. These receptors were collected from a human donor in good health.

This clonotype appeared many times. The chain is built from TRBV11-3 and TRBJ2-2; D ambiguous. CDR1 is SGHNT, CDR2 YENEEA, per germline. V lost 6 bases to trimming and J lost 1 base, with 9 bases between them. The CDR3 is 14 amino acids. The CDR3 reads CASSPVGNTGELFF. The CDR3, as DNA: TGTGCCAGCAGTCCAGTAGGGAACACCGGGGAGCTGTTTTTT. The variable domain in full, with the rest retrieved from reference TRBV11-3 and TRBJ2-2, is EAGVVQSPRYKIIEKKQPVAFWCNPISGHNTLYWYLQNLGQGPELLIRYENEEAVDDSQLPKDRFSAERLKGVDSTLKIQPAELGDSAVYLCASSPVGNTGELFFGEGSRLTVL.

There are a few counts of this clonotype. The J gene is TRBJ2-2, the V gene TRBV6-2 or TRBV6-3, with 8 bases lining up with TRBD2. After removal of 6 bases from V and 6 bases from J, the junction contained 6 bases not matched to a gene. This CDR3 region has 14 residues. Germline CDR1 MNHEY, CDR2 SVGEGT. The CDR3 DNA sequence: TGTGCCAGCAGAAGTAGCGGGACCGCCGGGGAGCTGTTTTTT. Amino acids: CASRSSGTAGELFF.

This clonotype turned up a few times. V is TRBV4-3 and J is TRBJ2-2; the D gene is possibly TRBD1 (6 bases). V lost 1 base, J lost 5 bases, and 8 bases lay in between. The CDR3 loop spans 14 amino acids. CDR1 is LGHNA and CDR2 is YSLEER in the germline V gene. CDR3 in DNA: TGCGCCAGCAGCCAAGGACAGGTTACCGGGGAGCTGTTTTTT. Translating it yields CASSQGQVTGELFF.

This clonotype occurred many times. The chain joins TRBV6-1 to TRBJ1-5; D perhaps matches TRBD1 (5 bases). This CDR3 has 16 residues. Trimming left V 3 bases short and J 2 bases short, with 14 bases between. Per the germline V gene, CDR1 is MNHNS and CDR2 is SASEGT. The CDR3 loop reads CASSDVGRAGNQPQHF. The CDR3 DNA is TGTGCCAGCAGTGATGTAGGCAGGGCGGGCAATCAGCCCCAGCATTTT.

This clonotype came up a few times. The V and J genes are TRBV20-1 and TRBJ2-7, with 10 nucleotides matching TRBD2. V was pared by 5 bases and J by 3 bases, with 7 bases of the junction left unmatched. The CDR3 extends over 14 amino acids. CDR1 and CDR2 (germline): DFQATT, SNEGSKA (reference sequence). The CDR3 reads CSAQALAGDYEQYF. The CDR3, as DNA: TGCAGTGCTCAGGCGCTAGCGGGGGACTACGAGCAGTACTTC.

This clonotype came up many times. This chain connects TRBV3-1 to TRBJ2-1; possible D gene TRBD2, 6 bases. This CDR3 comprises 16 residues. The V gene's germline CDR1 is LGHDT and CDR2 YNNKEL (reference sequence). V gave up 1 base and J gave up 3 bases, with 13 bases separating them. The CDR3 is CASSQGVNGGYNEQFF. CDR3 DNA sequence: TGTGCCAGCAGCCAAGGGGTCAACGGGGGCTACAATGAGCAGTTCTTC.

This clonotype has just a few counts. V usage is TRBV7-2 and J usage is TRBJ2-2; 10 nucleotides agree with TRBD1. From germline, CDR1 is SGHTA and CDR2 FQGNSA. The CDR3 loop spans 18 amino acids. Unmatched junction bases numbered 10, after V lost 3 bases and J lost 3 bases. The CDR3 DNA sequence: TGTGCCAGCAGCTTCCTCGACAGGGGGCGCAGGGACACCGGGGAGCTGTTTTTT. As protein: CASSFLDRGRRDTGELFF.

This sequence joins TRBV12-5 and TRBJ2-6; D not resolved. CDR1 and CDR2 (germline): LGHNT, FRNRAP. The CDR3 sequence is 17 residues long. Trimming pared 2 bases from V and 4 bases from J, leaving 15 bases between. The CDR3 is CASGLRGNPAGANVLTF. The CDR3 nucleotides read TGTGCTAGTGGTTTGCGAGGTAATCCTGCCGGGGCCAACGTCCTGACTTTC.

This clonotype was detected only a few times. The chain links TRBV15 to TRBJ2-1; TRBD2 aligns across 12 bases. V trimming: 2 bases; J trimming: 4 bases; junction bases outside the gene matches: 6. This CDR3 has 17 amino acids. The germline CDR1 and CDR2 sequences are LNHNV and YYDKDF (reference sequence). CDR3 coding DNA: TGTGCCACCAGCAGATCTTTTCTAGCGGGGGGGTACAATGAGCAGTTCTTC. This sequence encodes CATSRSFLAGGYNEQFF.

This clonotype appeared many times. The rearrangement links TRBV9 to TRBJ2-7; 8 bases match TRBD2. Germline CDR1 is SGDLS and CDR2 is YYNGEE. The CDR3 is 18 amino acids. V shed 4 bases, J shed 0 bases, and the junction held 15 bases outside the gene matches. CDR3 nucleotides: TGTGCCAGCAGCCCCTCGGTGGTAGCGGGGCCCCGCTCCTACGAGCAGTACTTC. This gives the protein CASSPSVVAGPRSYEQYF.

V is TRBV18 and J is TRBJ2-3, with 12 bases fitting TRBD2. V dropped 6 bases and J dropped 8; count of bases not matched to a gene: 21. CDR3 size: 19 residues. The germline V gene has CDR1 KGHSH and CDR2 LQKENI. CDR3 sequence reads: CASSLRDGTTSGRSTTQYF. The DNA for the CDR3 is TGTGCCAGCTCGCTCCGGGACGGAACTACTAGCGGGAGGAGCACTACGCAGTATTTT.

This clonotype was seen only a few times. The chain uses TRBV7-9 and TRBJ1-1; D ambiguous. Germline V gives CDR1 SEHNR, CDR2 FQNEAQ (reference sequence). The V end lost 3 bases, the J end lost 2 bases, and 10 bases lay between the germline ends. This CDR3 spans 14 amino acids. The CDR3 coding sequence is TGTGCCAGCAGCTTCCGTGGAGGAAACACTGAAGCTTTCTTT. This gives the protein CASSFRGGNTEAFF.

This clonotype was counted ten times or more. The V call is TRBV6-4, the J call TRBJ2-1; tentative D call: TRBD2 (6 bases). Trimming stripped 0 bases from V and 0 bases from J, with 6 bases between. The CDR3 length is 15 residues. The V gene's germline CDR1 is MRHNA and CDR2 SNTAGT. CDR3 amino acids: CASSDSDYSYNEQFF. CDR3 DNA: TGTGCCAGCAGTGACTCGGACTACTCCTACAATGAGCAGTTCTTC.

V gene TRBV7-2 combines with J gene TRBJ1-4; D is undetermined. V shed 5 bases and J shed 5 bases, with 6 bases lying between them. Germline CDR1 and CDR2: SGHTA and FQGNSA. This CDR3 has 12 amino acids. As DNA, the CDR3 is TGTGCCAGCAGCCGTACAAATGAAAAACTGTTTTTT. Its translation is CASSRTNEKLFF. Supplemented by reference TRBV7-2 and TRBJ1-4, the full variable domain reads GAGVSQSPSNKVTEKGKDVELRCDPISGHTALYWYRQSLGQGLEFLIYFQGNSAPDKSGLPSDRFSAERTGGSVSTLTIQRTQQEDSAVYLCASSRTNEKLFFGSGTQLSVL.

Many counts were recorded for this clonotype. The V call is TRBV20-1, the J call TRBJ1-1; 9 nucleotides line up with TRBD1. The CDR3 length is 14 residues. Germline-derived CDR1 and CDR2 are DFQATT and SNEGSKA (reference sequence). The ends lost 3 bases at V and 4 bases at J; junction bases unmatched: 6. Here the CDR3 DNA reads TGCAGTGCTAGTAAGACAGGGGGAGGCACTGAAGCTTTCTTT. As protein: CSASKTGGGTEAFF.

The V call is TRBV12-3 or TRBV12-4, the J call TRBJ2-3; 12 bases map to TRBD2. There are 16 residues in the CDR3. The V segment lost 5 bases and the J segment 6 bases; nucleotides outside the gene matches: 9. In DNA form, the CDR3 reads TGTGCCAGCAGTCTAAAGACTAGCGGGAGAGGGGATACGCAGTATTTT. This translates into CASSLKTSGRGDTQYF.

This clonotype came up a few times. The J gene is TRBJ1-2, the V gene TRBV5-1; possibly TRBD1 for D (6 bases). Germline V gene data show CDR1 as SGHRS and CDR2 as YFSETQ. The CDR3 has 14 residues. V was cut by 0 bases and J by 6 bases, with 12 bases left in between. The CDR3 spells CASSLETGFNGYTF. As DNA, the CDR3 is TGCGCCAGCAGCTTGGAAACAGGGTTCAATGGCTACACCTTC.

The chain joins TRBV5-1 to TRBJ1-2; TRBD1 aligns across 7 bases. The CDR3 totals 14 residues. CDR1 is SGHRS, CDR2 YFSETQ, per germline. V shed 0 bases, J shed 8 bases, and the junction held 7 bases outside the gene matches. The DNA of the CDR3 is TGCGCCAGCAGCTTGGAGACAGGGTCTGGCGGCTACACCTTC. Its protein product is CASSLETGSGGYTF.

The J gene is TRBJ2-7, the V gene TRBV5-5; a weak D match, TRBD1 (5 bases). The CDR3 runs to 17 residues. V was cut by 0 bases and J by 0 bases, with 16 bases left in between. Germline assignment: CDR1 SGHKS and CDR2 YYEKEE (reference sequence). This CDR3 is CASSLEVQGQISYEQYF. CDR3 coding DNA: TGTGCCAGCAGCTTGGAGGTTCAGGGCCAAATCTCCTACGAGCAGTACTTC.

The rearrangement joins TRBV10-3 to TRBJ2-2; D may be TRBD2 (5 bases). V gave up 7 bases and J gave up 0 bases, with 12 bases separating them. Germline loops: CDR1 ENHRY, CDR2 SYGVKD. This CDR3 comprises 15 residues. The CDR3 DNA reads TGTGCCATCAAACGGGGAGAGGCGAACACCGGGGAGCTGTTTTTT. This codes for CAIKRGEANTGELFF.

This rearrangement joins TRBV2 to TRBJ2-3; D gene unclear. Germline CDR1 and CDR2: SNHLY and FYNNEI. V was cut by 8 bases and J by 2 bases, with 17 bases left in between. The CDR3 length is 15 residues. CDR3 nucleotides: TGTGCCAGCGTTTCGGACCGAGAGCACACAGATACGCAGTATTTT. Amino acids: CASVSDREHTDTQYF.

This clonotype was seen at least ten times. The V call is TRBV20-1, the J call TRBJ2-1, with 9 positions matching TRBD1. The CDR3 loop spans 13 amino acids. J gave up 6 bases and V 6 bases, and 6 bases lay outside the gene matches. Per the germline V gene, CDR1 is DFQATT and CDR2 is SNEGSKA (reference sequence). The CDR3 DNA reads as TGCAGTGCCTTGGGACAGGGTGGCAATGAGCAGTTCTTC. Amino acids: CSALGQGGNEQFF.

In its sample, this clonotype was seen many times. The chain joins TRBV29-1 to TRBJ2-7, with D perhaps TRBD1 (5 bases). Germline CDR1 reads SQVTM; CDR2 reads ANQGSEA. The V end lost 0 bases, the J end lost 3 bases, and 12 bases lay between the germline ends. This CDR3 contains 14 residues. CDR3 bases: TGCAGCGTTGAAGAAGGCCAGGGTGACTACGAGCAGTACTTC. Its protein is CSVEEGQGDYEQYF.

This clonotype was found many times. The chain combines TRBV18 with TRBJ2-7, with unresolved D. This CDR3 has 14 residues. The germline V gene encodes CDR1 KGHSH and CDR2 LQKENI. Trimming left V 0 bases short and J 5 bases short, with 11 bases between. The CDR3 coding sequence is TGTGCCAGCTCACCACCGGGGATGATCCACGAGCAGTACTTC. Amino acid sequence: CASSPPGMIHEQYF.

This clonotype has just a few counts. The CDR3 DNA sequence: TGTGCCAGCAGTATCCTGACAGGGACTAATGAAAAACTGTTTTTT. It is translated as CASSILTGTNEKLFF. This chain uses TRBV28 with TRBJ1-4; 7 positions agree with TRBD1. Germline V gives CDR1 MDHEN, CDR2 SYDVKM. V dropped 5 bases and J dropped 2; count of bases not matched to a gene: 5. The CDR3 totals 15 residues.

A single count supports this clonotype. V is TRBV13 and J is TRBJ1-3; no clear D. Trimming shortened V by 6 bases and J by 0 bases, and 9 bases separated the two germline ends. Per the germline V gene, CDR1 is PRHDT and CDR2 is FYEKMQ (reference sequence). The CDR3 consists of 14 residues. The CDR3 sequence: CASRGDLSGNTIYF. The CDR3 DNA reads TGTGCCAGCAGGGGTGATCTCTCTGGAAACACCATATATTTT. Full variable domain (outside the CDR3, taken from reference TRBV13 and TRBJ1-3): AAGVIQSPRHLIKEKRETATLKCYPIPRHDTVYWYQQGPGQDPQFLISFYEKMQSDKGSIPDRFSAQQFSDYHSELNMSSLELGDSALYFCASRGDLSGNTIYFGEGSWLTVV.

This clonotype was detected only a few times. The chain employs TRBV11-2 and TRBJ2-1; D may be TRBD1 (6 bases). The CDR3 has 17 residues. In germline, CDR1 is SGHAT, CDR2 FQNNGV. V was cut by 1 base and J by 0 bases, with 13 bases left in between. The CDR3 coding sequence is TGTGCCAGCAGCTTAGGGGGGACATCGAGCTCCTACAATGAGCAGTTCTTC. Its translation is CASSLGGTSSSYNEQFF.

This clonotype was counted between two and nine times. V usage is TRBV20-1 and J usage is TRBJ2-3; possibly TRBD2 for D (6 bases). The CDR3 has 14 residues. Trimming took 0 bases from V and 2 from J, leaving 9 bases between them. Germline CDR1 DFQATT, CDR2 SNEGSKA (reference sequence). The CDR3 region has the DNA TGCAGTGCTAGAGATAGGGACTTCACAGATACGCAGTATTTT. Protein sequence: CSARDRDFTDTQYF.

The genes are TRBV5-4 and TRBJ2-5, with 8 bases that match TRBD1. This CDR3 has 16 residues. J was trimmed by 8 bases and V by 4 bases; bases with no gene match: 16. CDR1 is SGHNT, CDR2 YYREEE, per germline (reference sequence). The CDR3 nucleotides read TGTGCCAGCAGCGTTGAGGGGACAGGTACCTCACCCACCCAGTACTTC. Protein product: CASSVEGTGTSPTQYF.

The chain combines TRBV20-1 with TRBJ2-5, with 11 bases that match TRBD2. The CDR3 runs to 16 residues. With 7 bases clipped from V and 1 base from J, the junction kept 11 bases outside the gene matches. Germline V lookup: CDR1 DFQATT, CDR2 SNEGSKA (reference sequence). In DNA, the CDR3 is TGCAGTGGGCTAGCGGGAGGCGCCATCCCCCAAGAGACCCAGTACTTC. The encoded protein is CSGLAGGAIPQETQYF.

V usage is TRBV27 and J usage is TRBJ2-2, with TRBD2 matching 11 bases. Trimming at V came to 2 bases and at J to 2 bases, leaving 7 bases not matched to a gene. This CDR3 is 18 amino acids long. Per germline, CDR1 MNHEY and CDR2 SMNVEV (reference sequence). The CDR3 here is CASSLNAGLAGNTGELFF. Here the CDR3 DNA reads TGTGCCAGCAGTTTAAATGCCGGACTAGCGGGTAACACCGGGGAGCTGTTTTTT.

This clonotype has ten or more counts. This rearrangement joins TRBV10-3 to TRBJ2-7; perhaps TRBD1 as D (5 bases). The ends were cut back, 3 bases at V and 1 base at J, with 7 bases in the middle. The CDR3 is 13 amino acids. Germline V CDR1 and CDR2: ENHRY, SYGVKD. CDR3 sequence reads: CAISEQVSYEQYF. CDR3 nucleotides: TGTGCCATCAGTGAACAGGTTTCCTACGAGCAGTACTTC.